The clone carrying this TCR beta chain has ten or more counts. This entry comes from a study of low-dose radiotherapy and immunotherapy resistance in tumors. Study-level background: Radiation delivery to Cohort 1 consisted of 0.5 Gy per fraction every 2 weeks, summing to 6.5 Gy. On a schedule of every two weeks, intravenous cyclophosphamide at a dose of 200 mg/m2 was delivered one day before each radiation and immunotherapy administration.

Time point meaning: before trial treatment. The germline V and J ends were trimmed by 1 base and 4 bases, with 7 bases remaining between them. This CDR3 spans 12 amino acids. Germline assignment: CDR1 DFQATT and CDR2 SNEGSKA (reference sequence). Primers used for first-strand cDNA, a TRAV- and TRBV-specific set, covered both alpha and beta chains. PCR amplification of the TCRs was performed with Phusion for 15 to 25 PCR cycles, and it relied on a constant-region primer together with a V-primer adapter. TCRdb ran MiXCR on the reads and lists one entry per CDR3 protein. The sample has fewer than 90,000 distinct CDR3 sequences, 30% to 40% seen once.

The material sequenced was PBMCs, taken before treatment. This TCR derives from a female donor with ovarian cancer. The rearrangement links TRBV20-1 to TRBJ1-2; D remains unclear. The CDR3 nucleotides read TGCAGTGCTAGAGGCCGGCTCTATGGCTACACCTTC. It specifies CSARGRLYGYTF.